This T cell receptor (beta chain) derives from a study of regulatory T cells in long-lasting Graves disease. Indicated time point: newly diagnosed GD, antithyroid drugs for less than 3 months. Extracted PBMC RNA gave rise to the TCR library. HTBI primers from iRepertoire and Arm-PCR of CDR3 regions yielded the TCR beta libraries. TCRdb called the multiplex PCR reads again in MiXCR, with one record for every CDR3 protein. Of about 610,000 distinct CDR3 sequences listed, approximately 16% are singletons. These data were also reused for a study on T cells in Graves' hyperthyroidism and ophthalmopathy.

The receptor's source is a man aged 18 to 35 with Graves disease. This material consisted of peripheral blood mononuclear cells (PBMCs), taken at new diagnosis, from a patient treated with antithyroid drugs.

CDR3 sequence reads: CASSRGRASSYEQYF. The CDR3 DNA reads as TGTGCCAGCAGCCGAGGACGCGCGAGCTCCTACGAGCAGTACTTC. The chain joins TRBV3-1 to TRBJ2-7; D remains ambiguous. Germline CDR1 LGHDT, CDR2 YNNKEL (reference sequence). Deletions cut 4 bases from V and 0 bases from J, with 13 bases between. CDR3 length: 15 amino acids.